This T cell receptor beta chain was captured in a study of technical replicates of blood from a few donors. Germline lookup yields CDR1 MNHEY and CDR2 SMNVEV (reference sequence). The CDR3 has 19 residues. V lost 7 bases and J 4 bases, leaving 32 bases between the germline ends. Sequencing used immunoSEQ multiplex PCR; TCRdb keeps in-frame clones, though not all of them. The sample includes over 70,000 clones, roughly 94% seen only once; the top ten take approximately 0.35%. This receptor was obtained from a human donor in good health. The chain has TRBV27 and TRBJ2-7, with D possibly being TRBD1 (6 bases). The sequencing input was T cells isolated from PBMCs. CDR3 nucleotides: TGTGCCAGCATTAAATACGCACCCCAGGTTGTTCAGGGGACATACGAGCAGTACTTC. Protein sequence: CASIKYAPQVVQGTYEQYF.